This T cell receptor (beta chain) came from a study of identical twins (dated by TCRdb to the mid-2010s). Broadly, across the study: To test whether fetal clonotypes persist, the study used deep sequencing on TCR alpha and beta repertoires from monozygotic twins, unrelated adults of various ages, and cord blood. Replicate twin experiments were performed at different times using different library preparation protocols to rule out contamination. The research as a whole found: Because the same donors could not be followed over many years, the conclusions depended on cross-sectional statistical analysis. Out-of-frame TCR alpha sequences shared between twins showed an excess of low generation-probability sequences compared with coincidental sharing between unrelated individuals. Abundant cord blood beta clonotypes had fewer insertions, young adult naive repertoires showed a similar but weaker trend, and memory repertoires showed no such trend. In beta out-of-frame sequences, excess twin sharing was weaker, because having fewer shared sequences lowered the signal-to-noise ratio. Invariant T cells such as MAIT and iNKT could partly confound zero-insertion analyses, although diverse VJ usage argued against such confounding for most clonotypes. In monozygotic twins, recombination models systematically underestimated out-of-frame TCR alpha sharing, but the models matched the sharing seen between unrelated individuals.

The protocol used for the library was 5' RACE. Sequencing was carried out with an Illumina HiSeq 2000. A universal primer binding site was added through template switching, and the final cDNA carried a unique molecular identifier so that TCR cDNA molecules could be counted accurately. Specific primers in the conserved constant-segment region were used to synthesize first-strand cDNA for TCR alpha and beta chains. To control for contamination, every cDNA library was double barcoded, receiving both a SMART-Mk sample barcode and Illumina barcodes. Two successive PCR steps introduced TruSeq adapter sequences along with Illumina sample barcodes. The Illumina HiSeq platform was used with custom primers to sequence TCR alpha and beta cDNA libraries. The authors' analysis ran thus. MiGEC processed the raw reads to extract unique molecular identifiers, while MiXCR was used to determine the CDR3 positions. For each individual, recombination models were inferred using an EM algorithm with the repgenHMM and IGoR tools. The tcR package in R was used for shared clonotype analysis, with sharing normalized by the product of cloneset sizes. To study raw recombination free of thymic and clonal selection effects, out-of-frame nonproductive sequences were analyzed. TCRdb reprocessed the public reads (quality trimming at Q25 with fastp, clone calling with MiXCR) and kept in-frame beta chains. Rows matching on CDR3 protein sequence are summarized as one entry with the most common DNA and genes. The V and J calls and clone size are TCRdb's, not the authors'. The sample table records 450,000 to 650,000 distinct CDR3 sequences; 13% to 15% of these occur just once. The ten top clones hold roughly 0.43% of the sample.

This clonotype was found a few times. Its specific antigen is unknown. No qualities accompany the bases; no much larger clone lies one base away. Only healthy Caucasian donors were included. Three pairs of female monozygotic twins, all aged roughly 18 to 29 years, were included in the twin cohort. Positive isolation kits from Invitrogen were used to isolate the CD4+ and CD8+ T cell populations. This same sample was also part of a study on yellow fever vaccine responses in identical twins. The other study reports the following: According to the authors, the vaccine-induced T cell response in identical twins seemed to be partly convergent and partly specific to each individual. The study precisely tracked vaccine-responding T cell clones in identical twins.

The TCR sequence derives from a young woman in good health. The sample comprised CD4+ T cells sorted from blood.

The CDR3 reads as follows: CSAPSRGSYEQYF. The base sequence is TGCAGTGCCCCTTCCCGAGGTTCCTACGAGCAGTACTTC. The sequence links TRBV20-1 to TRBJ2-7; confidence is insufficient to name the D gene. The CDR3 has 13 amino acids, counting the end cysteine and phenylalanine. Only the CDR3 DNA is retained, 39 bases long and in frame from the first base. Trimming at the junction amounts to 6 bases on V and 1 base on J, and the germline ends lie 13 bases apart. Per the germline V gene (reference sequence), DFQATT is the CDR1 and SNEGSKA is the CDR2.